Each of the 2 T cell receptor beta chains below was sequenced from the same sample in a study of CD8 T cells in ankylosing spondylitis (dated by TCRdb to 2017 to 2019). The library was obtained by 5' RACE. The data were produced on an Illumina HiSeq 2500. TCRdb cleaned the public reads at Q25 with fastp, built clones with MiXCR and kept in-frame beta chains. Entries that share a CDR3 protein sequence are merged under the most common genes and DNA. Counted in this sample were around 280,000 distinct CDR3 sequences; over 15% of them appeared once. Under 8.5% of the sample rests with the top ten. The sample was blood, either unsorted or a sorted T cell fraction (not recorded which). Receptors were obtained from a male donor with ankylosing spondylitis or in good health (not recorded which).

The rearrangement uses TRBV5-1 and TRBJ1-4; 8 bases line up with TRBD1. The junction had 10 bases not matched to a gene; V was cut back by 4 bases and J by 5 bases. The CDR3 runs 16 residues. Germline lookup yields CDR1 SGHRS and CDR2 YFSETQ. CDR3 sequence reads: CASSLGQGRTNEKLFF. DNA of the CDR3: TGCGCCAGCAGCCTAGGACAGGGAAGGACCAATGAAAAACTGTTTTTT.

The CDR3 coding sequence is TGTGCCAGCAGCCAAGAATTACGGGGACAGGGCTATGGCTACACCTTC. Its protein is CASSQELRGQGYGYTF. V usage is TRBV4-2 and J usage is TRBJ1-2, with TRBD1 matching 9 bases. After removal of 0 bases from V and 4 bases from J, the junction contained 6 bases not matched to a gene. This CDR3 comprises 16 residues. Germline V gives CDR1 LGHNA, CDR2 YNFKEQ.